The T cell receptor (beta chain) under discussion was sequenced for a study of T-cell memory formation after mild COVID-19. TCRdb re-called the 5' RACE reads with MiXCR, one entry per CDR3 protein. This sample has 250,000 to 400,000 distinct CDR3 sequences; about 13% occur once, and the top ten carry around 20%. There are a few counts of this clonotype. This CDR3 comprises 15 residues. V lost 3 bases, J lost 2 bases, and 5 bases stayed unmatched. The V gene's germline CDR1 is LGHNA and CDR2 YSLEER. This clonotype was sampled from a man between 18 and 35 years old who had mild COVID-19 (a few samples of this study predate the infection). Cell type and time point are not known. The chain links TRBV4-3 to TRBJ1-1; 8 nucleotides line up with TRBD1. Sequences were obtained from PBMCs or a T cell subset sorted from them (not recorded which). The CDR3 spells CASSHPGQVNTEAFF. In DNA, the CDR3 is TGCGCCAGCAGCCACCCGGGACAGGTTAACACTGAAGCTTTCTTT.